The clone carrying this T cell receptor (beta chain) was recorded many times. The data derive from a study of CD8 T cells in ankylosing spondylitis. The CDR3 contains 15 residues. Germline CDR1 ENHRY, CDR2 SYGVKD. V was shortened by 3 bases and J by 3 bases, with 14 bases between the two germline ends. TCRdb called the 5' RACE reads again in MiXCR, with one record for every CDR3 protein. The sample has fewer than 250,000 distinct CDR3 sequences; more than 25% are singletons. The receptor comes from a male donor with ankylosing spondylitis or in good health (not recorded which). The chain combines TRBV10-3 with TRBJ2-5, with D perhaps TRBD2 (5 bases). Sequenced sample: blood, either unsorted or a sorted T cell fraction (not recorded which). The CDR3 here is CAISEGGRGKETQYF. In DNA form, the CDR3 reads TGTGCCATCAGTGAAGGCGGCCGGGGAAAAGAGACCCAGTACTTC.